Presented here are 29 T cell receptor beta chains from one specimen sequenced in a study of control samples from healthy donors and cancer patients (dated by TCRdb to the early 2020s). Library generation was performed with the immunoSEQ multiplex PCR assay. TCRdb took this table from immuneACCESS and kept in-frame rearrangements with V and J called. Such tables lack part of the clones; where checked against another copy, unresolved V genes explain under half of the gap, and the rest is unexplained. The sample contains fewer than 110,000 clones, around 89% of them found a single time. About a fifth of the sample is in the top ten clones. Sequencing input: PBMCs. The receptors derive from a man in his fifties or sixties with lung cancer.

This clone was recorded only once. The rearrangement links TRBV3-1 (or the pseudogene TRBV3-2) to TRBJ2-3; D perhaps matches TRBD2 (5 bases). This CDR3 spans 15 amino acids. Trimming shortened V by 4 bases and J by 0 bases, and 11 bases separated the two germline ends. The germline V gene encodes CDR1 LGHDT and CDR2 YNNKEL (reference sequence). DNA of the CDR3: TGTGCCAGCAGCCCCTTAGCGTCGAGCACAGATACGCAGTATTTT. Its translation is CASSPLASSTDTQYF.

In its sample, this clone was seen a few times. The CDR3 loop is CASSVDRDQPQHF. The DNA of the CDR3 is TGTGCCAGCAGCGTTGACCGGGATCAGCCCCAGCATTTT. The chain employs TRBV11-2 and TRBJ1-5, with unresolved D. V dropped 5 bases and J dropped 5 bases, with 10 bases sitting between them. Germline CDR1 is SGHAT and CDR2 is FQNNGV. This CDR3 has 13 amino acids.

V and J are TRBV7-2 and TRBJ1-5; 7 bases map to TRBD1. Germline V gene data show CDR1 as SGHTA and CDR2 as FQGNSA. The CDR3 loop spans 13 amino acids. V trimming: 4 bases; J trimming: 5 bases; junction bases outside the gene matches: 2. CDR3 sequence reads: CASSSDRDQPQHF. The CDR3 DNA is TGTGCCAGCAGCTCCGACAGGGATCAGCCCCAGCATTTT.

This chain links TRBV3-1 (or the pseudogene TRBV3-2) with TRBJ1-6; 7 bases line up with TRBD1. This CDR3 has 16 residues. J was trimmed by 8 bases and V by 4 bases; bases with no gene match: 11. Germline CDR1 is LGHDT and CDR2 is YNNKEL (reference sequence). The chain's CDR3 is CASSRKTGFRDSPLHF. In DNA form, the CDR3 reads TGTGCCAGCAGCCGCAAGACAGGGTTTAGGGATTCACCCCTCCACTTT.

Within the sample, this clone is large. The rearrangement links TRBV6-4 to TRBJ2-2; 7 nucleotides match TRBD1. The CDR3 is made up of 16 amino acids. Looked up from germline, CDR1 is MRHNA and CDR2 is SNTAGT. V shed 5 bases and J 2 bases; nucleotides not matched to a gene: 8. CDR3 in DNA: TGTGCCAGCAGTCCGGATAACAGGGGAAACACCGGGGAGCTGTTTTTT. Protein sequence: CASSPDNRGNTGELFF.

This clone was observed a single time. The chain combines TRBV5-1 with TRBJ1-2; a weak D match, TRBD1 (6 bases). CDR1 and CDR2 from the germline V gene are SGHRS and YFSETQ. The germline V and J ends were trimmed by 5 bases and 0 bases, with 17 bases remaining between them. CDR3 length: 16 amino acids. For the CDR3, the DNA is TGCGCCAGCAGTCCGAACGGACAGCCGGCTAACTATGGCTACACCTTC. Protein sequence: CASSPNGQPANYGYTF.

This chain uses TRBV5-1 with TRBJ2-3; the match to TRBD2 covers 8 bases. The germline CDR1 and CDR2 sequences are SGHRS and YFSETQ. The trim removed 6 bases at V and 3 bases at J, leaving 15 bases unmatched. The CDR3 is made up of 17 amino acids. The CDR3 region is CASNRLAGVLLTDTQYF. The CDR3 region has the DNA TGCGCCAGCAATAGGCTAGCGGGCGTACTTCTAACAGATACGCAGTATTTT.

The chain combines TRBV7-2 with TRBJ2-5; D not certain. The ends were cut back, 1 base at V and 2 bases at J, with 5 bases in the middle. The germline gives CDR1 SGHTA, CDR2 FQGNSA. The CDR3 has 13 amino acids. Written as DNA, the CDR3 is TGTGCCAGCAGCTTAGTAGTTCAAGAGACCCAGTACTTC. Amino acid sequence: CASSLVVQETQYF.

The rearrangement uses TRBV24-1 and TRBJ2-3; D remains unclear. The CDR3 extends over 16 amino acids. Trimming took off 4 bases at V and 1 base at J, with 14 bases between the two ends. Germline V gives CDR1 KGHDR, CDR2 SFDVKD. The CDR3 loop reads CATSDQRRGGTDTQYF. CDR3 DNA sequence: TGTGCCACCAGTGACCAGAGGCGTGGAGGCACAGATACGCAGTATTTT.

Points on this clone: One junction end does not reproduce the germline sequence, and a read error may be involved. CDR3 residues: CSVEVGGPKAYNEQFF. The CDR3 coding sequence is TGCAGCGTGGAAGTGGGGGGGCCCAAGGCCTACAATGAGCAGTTCTTC. This chain joins TRBV29-1 and TRBJ2-1; D is perhaps TRBD2 (7 bases). Germline CDR1 is SQVTM and CDR2 is ANQGSEA. This CDR3 has 16 amino acids.

V gene TRBV5-4 combines with J gene TRBJ2-1, with D hard to call. The CDR3 contains 15 residues. Deletions cut 2 bases from V and 0 bases from J, with 9 bases between. CDR1 and CDR2 from the germline V gene are SGHNT and YYREEE (reference sequence). The CDR3 bases are TGTGCCAGCAGCTTCGAGGAGAGCTCCTACAATGAGCAGTTCTTC. As protein: CASSFEESSYNEQFF.

The rearrangement joins TRBV11-1 to TRBJ2-3; D not certain. CDR3 size: 15 residues. Between the trimmed V and J ends, which lost 6 bases and 0 bases, there was a span of 13 bases. Per germline, CDR1 SGHAT and CDR2 FQDESV (reference sequence). In DNA form, the CDR3 reads TGTGCCAGCAGTCCAAGTTTGACTAGCACAGATACGCAGTATTTT. It encodes CASSPSLTSTDTQYF. The full variable domain, rest sourced from reference TRBV11-1 and TRBJ2-3, is EAEVAQSPRYKITEKSQAVAFWCDPISGHATLYWYRQILGQGPELLVQFQDESVVDDSQLPKDRFSAERLKGVDSTLKIQPAELGDSAMYLCASSPSLTSTDTQYFGPGTRLTVL.

Only one count was recorded for this clone. The chain employs TRBV5-3 and TRBJ1-1, with 7 bases identical to TRBD1. TRBV5-3 is treated as an ORF (open reading frame) with a function not yet certain. The CDR3 has 15 residues. The V gene end was trimmed by 4 bases and the J gene end by 1 base; junction bases not matched to a gene: 7. CDR3 sequence reads: CARSDMTGSNTEAFF. The CDR3 DNA is TGTGCCAGAAGCGATATGACAGGGTCGAACACTGAAGCTTTCTTT.

The chain joins TRBV30 to TRBJ1-4; D possibly corresponds to TRBD1 (6 bases). Germline V gene lookup returns CDR1 GTSNPN and CDR2 SVGIG (reference sequence). Trimming left V 0 bases short and J 8 bases short, with 16 bases between. This CDR3 is 15 amino acids long. The CDR3 DNA reads TGTGCCTGGAGTGTACAGCAGGGGATAGGAGAAAAACTGTTTTTT. This encodes CAWSVQQGIGEKLFF.

The chain carries TRBV11-3 and TRBJ1-1, with D hard to call. The CDR3 is 12 residues long. The V and J ends lost 0 bases and 8 bases respectively, with 7 bases between them. CDR1 is SGHNT and CDR2 is YENEEA in the germline V gene. As DNA, the CDR3 is TGTGCCAGCAGCTTAGATTCGGTGGAAGCTTTCTTT. Its protein is CASSLDSVEAFF.

For this clone: Other DNA sequences in the sample encode the same CDR3. This chain uses TRBV18 with TRBJ2-5; no clear D gene. Germline CDR1 KGHSH, CDR2 LQKENI. Trimming pared 3 bases from V and 3 bases from J, leaving 2 bases between. The CDR3 sequence is 11 residues long. The CDR3 protein is CASSPEETQYF. CDR3 DNA sequence: TGTGCCAGCTCACCGGAAGAGACCCAGTACTTC.

The chain uses TRBV19 and TRBJ1-6; the D is unclear. Between the trimmed V and J ends, which lost 7 bases and 7 bases, there was a span of 11 bases. In germline, CDR1 is LNHDA, CDR2 SQIVND (reference sequence). The CDR3 totals 13 residues. Here the CDR3 DNA reads TGTGCCAGTAATGAGGTAATCAATTCACCCCTCCACTTT. This codes for CASNEVINSPLHF.

V usage is TRBV9 and J usage is TRBJ2-3; D perhaps matches TRBD2 (5 bases). The germline V gene encodes CDR1 SGDLS and CDR2 YYNGEE. The CDR3 totals 16 residues. Trimming removed 3 bases from V and 0 bases from J, with 14 bases in between. CDR3 sequence (DNA): TGTGCCAGCAGCGCAGATGGGAGACTTAGCACAGATACGCAGTATTTT. This translates into CASSADGRLSTDTQYF.

This clone was picked up a small number of times. This chain links TRBV7-6 with TRBJ1-6, with D possibly being TRBD1 (6 bases). Germline V gene sequence: CDR1 SGHVS, CDR2 FNYEAQ. V was pared by 1 base and J by 5 bases, with 12 bases between. This CDR3 contains 16 residues. The CDR3 sequence is CASSLGPGEDNSPLHF. The CDR3 DNA is TGTGCCAGCAGCTTAGGACCAGGGGAGGATAATTCACCCCTCCACTTT.

The chain links TRBV7-2 to TRBJ1-6; TRBD1 agrees at 8 bases. The CDR3 covers 14 residues. The V gene end was trimmed by 5 bases and the J gene end by 9 bases; junction bases not matched to a gene: 6. The V gene's germline CDR1 is SGHTA and CDR2 FQGNSA. CDR3 sequence reads: CASSPQGDGSPLHF. In nucleotides, the CDR3 is TGTGCCAGCAGCCCACAGGGGGATGGTTCACCCCTCCACTTT. The complete variable domain, with remaining parts taken from reference TRBV7-2 and TRBJ1-6, reads GAGVSQSPSNKVTEKGKDVELRCDPISGHTALYWYRQSLGQGLEFLIYFQGNSAPDKSGLPSDRFSAERTGGSVSTLTIQRTQQEDSAVYLCASSPQGDGSPLHFGNGTRLTVT.

The genes are TRBV5-1 and TRBJ1-1, with 7 bases aligning to TRBD1. The CDR3 loop spans 15 amino acids. J was trimmed by 5 bases and V by 4 bases; bases with no gene match: 11. Looked up from germline, CDR1 is SGHRS and CDR2 is YFSETQ. The CDR3 loop is CASSPQGGRETEAFF. The CDR3 nucleotides are TGCGCCAGCAGCCCCCAGGGGGGGCGCGAAACTGAAGCTTTCTTT.

The rearrangement uses TRBV5-1 and TRBJ2-7, with TRBD2 as a possible D gene (5 bases). Germline V CDR1 and CDR2: SGHRS, YFSETQ. The CDR3 loop spans 13 amino acids. Trimming cost V 2 bases and J 6 bases, with 12 bases left between them. The CDR3 sequence is CASSLGSGSEQYF. The CDR3 nucleotides read TGCGCCAGCAGCTTAGGTTCGGGGAGCGAGCAGTACTTC.

The V and J genes are TRBV3-1 (or the pseudogene TRBV3-2) and TRBJ2-5; TRBD2 is a possible D gene (7 bases). The CDR3 covers 17 residues. The V end was cut by 4 bases, the J end by 5 bases, with 23 bases between. CDR1 and CDR2 from the germline V gene are LGHDT and YNNKEL (reference sequence). This chain's CDR3 is CASSRPVEGGQGETQYF. Written as DNA, the CDR3 is TGTGCCAGCAGCCGCCCCGTGGAGGGAGGGCAGGGGGAGACCCAGTACTTC.

The V gene is TRBV13, the J gene TRBJ2-3; the D is unclear. V lost 2 bases, J lost 1 base, and 7 bases lay in between. The CDR3 consists of 14 residues. Germline V gene data show CDR1 as PRHDT and CDR2 as FYEKMQ (reference sequence). This CDR3 reads CASSLRSGTDTQYF. CDR3 DNA: TGTGCCAGCAGCTTAAGGAGCGGCACAGATACGCAGTATTTT.

V and J are TRBV4-1 and TRBJ1-1; the D is unclear. Trimming left V 1 base short and J 3 bases short, with 15 bases between. Germline V gene lookup returns CDR1 MGHRA and CDR2 YSYEKL. This CDR3 contains 16 residues. Written as DNA, the CDR3 is TGCGCCAGCAGCCAAGGGCCGTTGGGGAGGGACACTGAAGCTTTCTTT. This translates into CASSQGPLGRDTEAFF.

This clone has more than one count but fewer than ten. The V gene is TRBV6-2 or TRBV6-3, the J gene TRBJ2-1, with TRBD2 as a possible D gene (5 bases). Trimming shortened V by 6 bases and J by 2 bases, and 14 bases separated the two germline ends. The CDR3 has 15 amino acids. Germline lookup yields CDR1 MNHEY and CDR2 SVGEGT. The CDR3: CASSSTGNPYNEQFF. The DNA for the CDR3 is TGTGCCAGCAGCTCAACGGGAAACCCCTACAATGAGCAGTTCTTC.

The gene calls are TRBV6-5 and TRBJ2-7; D remains unclear. Germline V gene data show CDR1 as MNHEY and CDR2 as SVGAGI. The V end lost 5 bases, the J end lost 6 bases, and 11 bases lay between the germline ends. The CDR3 extends over 12 amino acids. DNA of the CDR3: TGTGCCAGCAGTATCGGTTCTAGCGAGCAGTACTTC. Protein product: CASSIGSSEQYF.

The chain joins TRBV6-5 to TRBJ2-7, with no clear D. Looked up from germline, CDR1 is MNHEY and CDR2 is SVGAGI. CDR3 length: 11 amino acids. V was shortened by 7 bases and J by 6 bases, with 10 bases between the two germline ends. The CDR3 DNA sequence: TGTGCCAGCACCTCCCGTGGCGAGCAGTACTTC. It codes for CASTSRGEQYF.

This clone was picked up a small number of times. V is TRBV5-1 and J is TRBJ2-7, with a weak D call TRBD1 (6 bases). Germline CDR1 reads SGHRS; CDR2 reads YFSETQ. V gave up 0 bases and J gave up 7 bases, with 20 bases separating them. CDR3 size: 16 residues. The CDR3 reads CASSLANRDPLKEQYF. The DNA for the CDR3 is TGCGCCAGCAGCTTGGCCAACAGGGACCCTCTCAAGGAGCAGTACTTC.